A single sample is the source of the 7 T cell receptor beta chains below, sequenced in a study of OX40 agonist ivuxolimab in advanced cancers. Clones were read by immunoSEQ multiplex PCR, and TCRdb kept only the in-frame ones, dropping some. The profile covers roughly 80,000 clones, with over 75% appearing a single time and 0.65% to 0.8% taken by the ten largest. The sample consisted of CD4+ or CD8+ T cells sorted from blood, taken in a trial of the OX40 agonist ivuxolimab. Receptors originate from an adult with an advanced solid tumor such as melanoma, head and neck, liver or kidney cancer.

This chain's CDR3 is CASSLLSGDYNEQFF. The CDR3 region has the DNA TGTGCCAGCAGCTTACTTTCGGGGGACTACAATGAGCAGTTCTTC. The chain combines TRBV7-2 with TRBJ2-1; D may be TRBD2 (6 bases). The CDR3 spans 15 residues. With 2 bases removed from V and 3 bases from J, the gap between germline ends came to 11 bases. From germline, CDR1 is SGHTA and CDR2 FQGNSA.

The chain is built from TRBV6-6 and TRBJ1-1; possible D gene TRBD1, 6 bases. The ends were cut back, 2 bases at V and 1 base at J, with 8 bases in the middle. This CDR3 has 14 amino acids. The germline V gene encodes CDR1 MNHNY and CDR2 SVGAGI (reference sequence). CDR3 nucleotides: TGTGCCAGCAGTTACCCGGACAGGAACACTGAAGCTTTCTTT. Protein sequence: CASSYPDRNTEAFF.

V and J are TRBV7-2 and TRBJ2-1; 10 bases match TRBD2. This CDR3 has 16 residues. Per the germline V gene, CDR1 is SGHTA and CDR2 is FQGNSA. V was clipped by 6 bases and J by 1 base; unmatched bases: 6. The CDR3 protein is CASRASGGVSYNEQFF. The CDR3 DNA is TGTGCCAGCAGGGCTAGCGGGGGAGTATCCTACAATGAGCAGTTCTTC.

J is TRBJ1-5 and V is TRBV6-6, with D hard to call. The CDR3 is 15 residues long. V lost 2 bases and J lost 3, with 11 bases in between. Germline CDR1 reads MNHNY; CDR2 reads SVGAGI (reference sequence). CDR3 sequence: CASSYSGRYNQPQHF. The CDR3 DNA is TGTGCCAGCAGTTACAGTGGACGGTACAATCAGCCCCAGCATTTT.

The V gene is TRBV7-2, the J gene TRBJ2-7; D is unclear. CDR1 and CDR2 (germline): SGHTA, FQGNSA. Deletions cut 5 bases from V and 1 base from J, with 15 bases between. The CDR3 contains 15 residues. Written as DNA, the CDR3 is TGTGCCAGCAGCCCCTCGGTAGGCAGTTCCTACGAGCAGTACTTC. Its translation: CASSPSVGSSYEQYF.

The chain carries TRBV9 and TRBJ2-2; 12 positions agree with TRBD2. V lost 3 bases and J lost 7; bases outside the gene matches: 13. Germline V gene lookup returns CDR1 SGDLS and CDR2 YYNGEE. The CDR3 runs to 18 residues. The CDR3 sequence: CASSASLAGGQVGGELFF. CDR3 sequence (DNA): TGTGCCAGCAGCGCCTCCCTAGCGGGGGGGCAAGTCGGCGGGGAGCTGTTTTTT.

The rearrangement links TRBV5-3 to TRBJ2-3; D gene ambiguous. TRBV5-3 counts as an open reading frame of uncertain function. There are 9 residues in the CDR3. V dropped 6 bases and J dropped 7 bases, with 3 bases sitting between them. The CDR3 protein is CARTYTQYF. The CDR3 nucleotides read TGTGCCAGAACCTATACGCAGTATTTT.